This entry lists 30 T cell receptor beta chains sequenced from one sample in a study of T cell responses to AZD1222 COVID-19 vaccine. Clones were read by immunoSEQ multiplex PCR, and TCRdb kept only the in-frame ones, dropping some. Among about 150,000 clones listed, about 90% were seen once. The source was peripheral blood, collected on day 0 of AZD1222 vaccination. Every receptor here comes from an adult in good health.

J is TRBJ1-2 and V is TRBV11-2; 8 nucleotides line up with TRBD1. The germline V gene has CDR1 SGHAT and CDR2 FQNNGV. This CDR3 comprises 15 residues. With V trimmed by 6 bases and J by 0 bases, 6 bases remained unmatched. In DNA form, the CDR3 reads TGTGCCAGCAGTCTTACAGGGGGTGCTAACTATGGCTACACCTTC. It codes for CASSLTGGANYGYTF.

The chain couples TRBV19 to TRBJ2-1; TRBD2 is a possible D gene (6 bases). Deletions cut 6 bases from V and 7 bases from J, with 16 bases between. CDR1 is LNHDA and CDR2 is SQIVND in the germline V gene (reference sequence). This CDR3 region has 14 residues. CDR3 DNA sequence: TGTGCCAGTAGCCCTCTAGCGAGCGGGAATGAGCAGTTCTTC. It translates to CASSPLASGNEQFF.

This chain connects TRBV7-3 to TRBJ2-7; possibly TRBD2 for D (6 bases). CDR1 and CDR2 (germline): SGHTA, FQGTGA. This CDR3 is built from 13 residues. Deletions cut 0 bases from V and 4 bases from J, with 7 bases between. CDR3 DNA sequence: TGTGCCAGCAGCTTAACGGAGGGTTACGAGCAGTACTTC. Translated: CASSLTEGYEQYF.

Of note for this clone: The sample has other DNA sequences that encode this CDR3 too. V usage is TRBV5-1 and J usage is TRBJ2-1; D may be TRBD1 or TRBD2 (5 bases each). CDR3 length: 15 amino acids. Trimming removed 4 bases at V and 2 bases at J, with 13 bases between. CDR1 is SGHRS and CDR2 is YFSETQ in the germline V gene. Here the CDR3 DNA reads TGCGCCAGCAGCCTTACCGGGACCACCTACAATGAGCAGTTCTTC. Residues: CASSLTGTTYNEQFF.

In this sample, this clone turned up once. V gene TRBV29-1 combines with J gene TRBJ2-1, with D possibly TRBD2 on 5 matching bases. The ends were cut back, 1 base at V and 8 bases at J, with 12 bases in the middle. The CDR3 extends over 13 amino acids. The germline CDR1 and CDR2 sequences are SQVTM and ANQGSEA. The CDR3, as DNA: TGCAGCGTTGAAGTGACGGGAAGAGATGAGCAGTTCTTC. It yields the protein CSVEVTGRDEQFF.

The V gene is TRBV12-3 or TRBV12-4, the J gene TRBJ2-7, with D possibly matching TRBD1 (6 bases). The V and J ends lost 4 bases and 4 bases respectively, with 11 bases between them. CDR3 size: 13 residues. In DNA, the CDR3 is TGTGCCAGCAGTTCGACAGGTCATTACGAGCAGTACTTC. This encodes CASSSTGHYEQYF.

V gene TRBV27 combines with J gene TRBJ2-3; D gene unclear. Germline V CDR1 and CDR2: MNHEY, SMNVEV (reference sequence). Trimming removed 3 bases from V and 1 base from J, with 5 bases in between. This CDR3 contains 13 residues. The CDR3 nucleotides read TGTGCCAGCAGTTTGTCTCGCACAGATACGCAGTATTTT. Translated: CASSLSRTDTQYF.

The chain has TRBV7-2 and TRBJ1-4; no clear D. The CDR3 spans 15 residues. Trimming took off 1 base at V and 3 bases at J, with 9 bases between the two ends. From germline, CDR1 is SGHTA and CDR2 FQGNSA. The chain's CDR3 is CASSLEGKSNEKLFF. The CDR3 nucleotides read TGTGCCAGCAGCTTAGAAGGGAAGTCTAATGAAAAACTGTTTTTT.

The rearrangement uses TRBV24-1 and TRBJ2-3; 10 nucleotides line up with TRBD2. Trimming removed 4 bases from V and 3 bases from J; junction bases left unmatched: 12. The CDR3 contains 18 residues. Germline loops: CDR1 KGHDR, CDR2 SFDVKD. The DNA for the CDR3 is TGTGCCACCAGTGACCCGGGGGGGGCTAGCGGGAGAACAGATACGCAGTATTTT. Encoded protein: CATSDPGGASGRTDTQYF.

The rearrangement links TRBV15 to TRBJ1-4; no clear D. The CDR3 runs 13 residues. In germline, CDR1 is LNHNV, CDR2 YYDKDF (reference sequence). Trimming took 0 bases from V and 6 from J, leaving 5 bases between them. The CDR3 bases are TGTGCCACCAGCAGAGATCGGTATGAAAAACTGTTTTTT. It translates to CATSRDRYEKLFF. The variable domain in full, with the rest retrieved from reference TRBV15 and TRBJ1-4, is DAMVIQNPRYQVTQFGKPVTLSCSQTLNHNVMYWYQQKSSQAPKLLFHYYDKDFNNEADTPDNFQSRRPNTSFCFLDIRSPGLGDTAMYLCATSRDRYEKLFFGSGTQLSVL.

The chain combines TRBV3-1 (or the pseudogene TRBV3-2) with TRBJ2-1, with D unresolved. The CDR3 covers 17 residues. The germline V gene encodes CDR1 LGHDT and CDR2 YNNKEL (reference sequence). V was pared by 0 bases and J by 0 bases, with 12 bases between. In nucleotides, the CDR3 is TGTGCCAGCAGCCAAGAAGGAGCGCGGAGCTCCTACAATGAGCAGTTCTTC. Translated: CASSQEGARSSYNEQFF.

The gene calls are TRBV5-6 and TRBJ1-1; D is unclear. Germline CDR1 and CDR2: SGHDT and YYEEEE. The V end lost 4 bases, the J end lost 4 bases, and 11 bases lay between the germline ends. This CDR3 region has 13 residues. The CDR3 DNA is TGTGCCAGCAGCCTAACACGGGGCACTGAAGCTTTCTTT. Amino acids: CASSLTRGTEAFF.

CDR3 DNA: TGTGCCAGCAGTTACGGGGGGGAGGGGCAGTTCTTC. Translation gives CASSYGGEGQFF. The V call is TRBV6-6, the J call TRBJ2-1; TRBD2 matches 7 bases. Per the germline V gene, CDR1 is MNHNY and CDR2 is SVGAGI (reference sequence). This CDR3 contains 12 residues. The V and J ends lost 2 bases and 12 bases, in that order; junction bases with no gene match: 4.

The chain employs TRBV12-5 and TRBJ2-2, with D tentatively TRBD1 (6 bases). Germline values: CDR1 LGHNT, CDR2 FRNRAP. V dropped 5 bases and J dropped 6 bases, with 16 bases sitting between them. The CDR3 contains 15 residues. The CDR3 sequence is CASGHTGSGAGELFF. The CDR3 DNA reads as TGTGCTAGTGGTCATACAGGGTCTGGTGCCGGGGAGCTGTTTTTT. Together with reference TRBV12-5 and TRBJ2-2, the CDR3 gives the full variable domain: DARVTQTPRHKVTEMGQEVTMRCQPILGHNTVFWYRQTMMQGLELLAYFRNRAPLDDSGMPKDRFSAEMPDATLATLKIQPSEPRDSAVYFCASGHTGSGAGELFFGEGSRLTVL.

This clone was found a few times. The chain links TRBV27 to TRBJ1-2; D not resolved. Looked up from germline, CDR1 is MNHEY and CDR2 is SMNVEV (reference sequence). The germline V and J ends were trimmed by 4 bases and 0 bases, with 21 bases remaining between them. This CDR3 is built from 18 residues. The CDR3 nucleotides are TGTGCCAGCAGTTCAAAAACCCATCTAACGGGCGCTAACTATGGCTACACCTTC. Its translation is CASSSKTHLTGANYGYTF.

V gene TRBV9 combines with J gene TRBJ2-1; TRBD1 matches at 9 bases. The V gene end was trimmed by 3 bases and the J gene end by 4 bases; junction bases not matched to a gene: 5. CDR1 and CDR2 (germline): SGDLS, YYNGEE. CDR3 length equals 15 residues. The CDR3 sequence: CASSDRTGEYNEQFF. The CDR3 coding sequence is TGTGCCAGCAGCGACCGGACAGGGGAATACAATGAGCAGTTCTTC.

The rearrangement links TRBV5-1 to TRBJ1-1; 9 positions match TRBD1. CDR3 length: 15 residues. Looked up from germline, CDR1 is SGHRS and CDR2 is YFSETQ. J was trimmed by 4 bases and V by 2 bases; bases with no gene match: 6. For the CDR3, the DNA is TGCGCCAGCAGCTTCTCACAGGGGGCGTCCACTGAAGCTTTCTTT. Amino acids: CASSFSQGASTEAFF.

The chain recombines TRBV5-4 with TRBJ2-5; D is unresolved. V gave up 1 base and J gave up 2 bases, with 9 bases separating them. The CDR3 consists of 14 residues. Germline loops: CDR1 SGHNT, CDR2 YYREEE (reference sequence). The CDR3 protein is CASSLRSIQETQYF. Here the CDR3 DNA reads TGTGCCAGCAGCTTGCGGTCAATTCAAGAGACCCAGTACTTC.

With respect to this clone: At one end the junction does not follow the germline gene, possibly because of a read error. The J gene is TRBJ1-2, the V gene TRBV6-5, with 7 bases matching TRBD1. The germline CDR1 and CDR2 sequences are MNHEY and SVGAGI. This CDR3 has 14 amino acids. CDR3: CASRYSGQLYGYTF. DNA of the CDR3: TGTGCCAGCAGATACTCGGGACAGCTCTATGGCTACACCTTC.

The chain is built from TRBV11-2 and TRBJ1-2; D is unresolved. The CDR3 length is 14 residues. The V and J ends lost 1 base and 4 bases respectively, with 10 bases between them. CDR1 and CDR2 from the germline V gene are SGHAT and FQNNGV. The CDR3 nucleotides read TGTGCCAGCAGCTTAGCGGGTCACCTCTATGGCTACACCTTC. Encoded protein: CASSLAGHLYGYTF.

V usage is TRBV3-1 (or the pseudogene TRBV3-2) and J usage is TRBJ1-4; D gene uncertain. The germline V gene has CDR1 LGHDT and CDR2 YNNKEL (reference sequence). The length of the CDR3 is 17 residues. Trimming took off 0 bases at V and 4 bases at J, with 15 bases between the two ends. CDR3 sequence reads: CASSQDGGTVGNEKLFF. CDR3 nucleotide sequence: TGTGCCAGCAGCCAAGACGGCGGCACGGTGGGTAATGAAAAACTGTTTTTT.

This clone was counted once. The chain recombines TRBV12-5 with TRBJ2-7; TRBD2 agrees at 11 bases. The CDR3 covers 19 residues. Germline CDR1 reads LGHNT; CDR2 reads FRNRAP. J lost 7 bases, V lost 4 bases, and 21 bases had no gene match. The CDR3 DNA reads TGTGCTAGTGGTTCCCCTTGGCTAGCGGGAGGTCGATACAAAGGGGAGCAGTACTTC. It specifies CASGSPWLAGGRYKGEQYF.

This clone was observed once. This chain connects TRBV9 to TRBJ1-4, with 7 positions matching TRBD1. V dropped 1 base and J dropped 8; count of bases not matched to a gene: 8. This CDR3 comprises 15 residues. CDR1 SGDLS and CDR2 YYNGEE come from the germline V gene. CDR3 DNA: TGTGCCAGCAGCGTAAGGCCAGGGGGGAACGAAAAACTGTTTTTT. Its protein is CASSVRPGGNEKLFF.

The V call is TRBV25-1, the J call TRBJ1-5; D is unresolved. The CDR3 has 13 residues. V gave up 4 bases and J gave up 2 bases, with 6 bases separating them. Germline loops: CDR1 MGHDK, CDR2 SYGVNS. As DNA, the CDR3 is TGTGCCAGCAGTGGTCGGGGCAATCAGCCCCAGCATTTT. It encodes CASSGRGNQPQHF. Full variable domain (rest looked up from reference TRBV25-1 and TRBJ1-5): EADIYQTPRYLVIGTGKKITLECSQTMGHDKMYWYQQDPGMELHLIHYSYGVNSTEKGDLSSESTVSRIRTEHFPLTLESARPSHTSQYLCASSGRGNQPQHFGDGTRLSIL.

This clone was detected only once. V usage is TRBV12-3 or TRBV12-4 and J usage is TRBJ2-3; the D is unclear. This CDR3 has 13 residues. Trimming stripped 3 bases from V and 5 bases from J, with 9 bases between. CDR3 in amino acids: CASSLGFGDTQYF. CDR3 nucleotide sequence: TGTGCCAGCAGTTTGGGGTTCGGAGATACGCAGTATTTT.

This sequence joins TRBV19 and TRBJ1-5; possible D gene TRBD1, 5 bases. V was pared by 3 bases and J by 7 bases, with 10 bases between. The CDR3 contains 13 residues. The germline gives CDR1 LNHDA, CDR2 SQIVND (reference sequence). The CDR3, as DNA: TGTGCCAGTAGTATCGGGGGAGGGCAGCCCCAGCATTTT. It translates to CASSIGGGQPQHF.

This clone was picked up a small number of times. J is TRBJ2-2 and V is TRBV9; 11 bases match TRBD2. CDR1 and CDR2 from the germline V gene are SGDLS and YYNGEE. This CDR3 spans 20 amino acids. Germline trimming cut 4 bases from V and 4 bases from J; bases unmatched to any gene: 18. The CDR3 bases are TGTGCCAGCAGCCCAAAAACCGGGACTAGCGGAAAATTTCCCACCGGGGAGCTGTTTTTT. Protein sequence: CASSPKTGTSGKFPTGELFF.

J is TRBJ2-7 and V is TRBV19, with 7 positions matching TRBD1. The CDR3 has 14 residues. The V gene end was trimmed by 1 base and the J gene end by 5 bases; junction bases not matched to a gene: 5. Germline V gene sequence: CDR1 LNHDA, CDR2 SQIVND (reference sequence). The CDR3 region has the DNA TGTGCCAGTAGTATAGGTTTGGGGACAGACGAGCAGTACTTC. It yields the protein CASSIGLGTDEQYF.

The V and J genes are TRBV28 and TRBJ1-5; unclear D gene. Trimming took 2 bases from V and 6 from J, leaving 5 bases between them. CDR1 MDHEN and CDR2 SYDVKM come from the germline V gene. This CDR3 comprises 12 residues. CDR3 nucleotides: TGTGCCAGCAGTTTAAACCCTCAGCCCCAGCATTTT. This sequence encodes CASSLNPQPQHF.

The chain joins TRBV6-5 to TRBJ2-1; the D gene could be TRBD1 or TRBD2 (5 bases each). This CDR3 is built from 16 residues. Between the trimmed V and J ends, which lost 3 bases and 0 bases, there was a span of 12 bases. Germline assignment: CDR1 MNHEY and CDR2 SVGAGI. Here the CDR3 DNA reads TGTGCCAGCAGTTATGGGGCGGGTACCTCCTACAATGAGCAGTTCTTC. It encodes CASSYGAGTSYNEQFF.